The 15 T cell receptor beta chains below were found in one sample sequenced in a study of blood T cell repertoires in COVID-19. Sequencing used immunoSEQ multiplex PCR; TCRdb keeps in-frame clones, though not all of them. Of a few hundred thousand clones listed, less than 90% are singletons. Material: peripheral blood. The receptor set was obtained from a woman aged 45 to 65 with acute or convalescent COVID-19.

This chain joins TRBV24-1 and TRBJ2-2; a possible D gene is TRBD1 (5 bases). The length of the CDR3 is 11 residues. Per germline, CDR1 KGHDR and CDR2 SFDVKD. The V end was cut by 7 bases, the J end by 8 bases, with 7 bases between. The CDR3 DNA reads TGTGCCACCAGGAACAGGGGGGAGCTGTTTTTT. Amino acids: CATRNRGELFF.

The rearrangement joins TRBV3-1 (or the pseudogene TRBV3-2) to TRBJ2-7; D not resolved. Germline V gene sequence: CDR1 LGHDT, CDR2 YNNKEL (reference sequence). There are 12 residues in the CDR3. V lost 2 bases, J lost 7 bases, and 9 bases lay in between. The CDR3 DNA follows: TGTGCCAGCAGCCAACACTTGCGGGAGCAGTACTTC. It is translated as CASSQHLREQYF.

The chain employs TRBV7-2 and TRBJ1-4; weak D call: TRBD1 (6 bases). CDR1 and CDR2 (germline): SGHTA, FQGNSA. This CDR3 is 16 amino acids long. V was shortened by 4 bases and J by 3 bases, with 15 bases between the two germline ends. CDR3 sequence reads: CASSSTGPTANEKLFF. The CDR3 DNA sequence: TGTGCCAGCAGCTCCACAGGGCCCACGGCTAATGAAAAACTGTTTTTT.

The chain joins TRBV5-4 to TRBJ2-3; TRBD2 agrees at 7 bases. Trimming at V came to 10 bases and at J to 0 bases, leaving 14 bases not matched to a gene. Germline CDR1 and CDR2: SGHNT and YYREEE (reference sequence). The CDR3 spans 16 residues. CDR3: CAFATGGFPSTDTQYF. In DNA form, the CDR3 reads TGTGCCTTTGCCACCGGGGGGTTCCCTAGCACAGATACGCAGTATTTT.

The V call is TRBV27, the J call TRBJ2-7, with D tentatively TRBD1 (5 bases). The CDR3 loop spans 14 amino acids. V gave up 3 bases and J gave up 3 bases, with 12 bases separating them. Germline CDR1 reads MNHEY; CDR2 reads SMNVEV (reference sequence). The CDR3 reads CASSLGQFRYEQYF. CDR3 bases: TGTGCCAGCAGTTTGGGGCAGTTCCGCTACGAGCAGTACTTC.

The chain couples TRBV6-2 or TRBV6-3 to TRBJ1-5; 8 bases agree with TRBD1. Trimming at V came to 2 bases and at J to 3 bases, leaving 3 bases not matched to a gene. The CDR3 spans 15 residues. Germline assignment: CDR1 MNHEY and CDR2 SVGEGT. The CDR3 spells CASSYGQGFNQPQHF. The CDR3 nucleotides read TGTGCCAGCAGTTACGGACAGGGCTTCAATCAGCCCCAGCATTTT.

V is TRBV7-6 and J is TRBJ2-2; D gene uncertain. This CDR3 is built from 16 residues. Per germline, CDR1 SGHVS and CDR2 FNYEAQ. Trimming shortened V by 3 bases and J by 2 bases, and 13 bases separated the two germline ends. This CDR3 reads CASSFSTPVNTGELFF. CDR3 DNA: TGTGCCAGCAGCTTTTCCACGCCAGTAAACACCGGGGAGCTGTTTTTT.

The CDR3 region is CASRLQGRSYEQYF. The CDR3 DNA sequence: TGTGCCAGCAGGTTACAGGGAAGGTCCTACGAGCAGTACTTC. The chain uses TRBV6-5 and TRBJ2-7; weak D call: TRBD1 (6 bases). Germline loops: CDR1 MNHEY, CDR2 SVGAGI. V was shortened by 6 bases and J by 1 base, with 13 bases between the two germline ends. The CDR3 loop spans 14 amino acids.

J is TRBJ2-6 and V is TRBV10-3; 8 bases align to TRBD2. Trimming at V came to 4 bases and at J to 2 bases, leaving 1 base not matched to a gene. Germline V gene lookup returns CDR1 ENHRY and CDR2 SYGVKD. The CDR3 totals 15 residues. Written as DNA, the CDR3 is TGTGCCATCAGTGCGGGGGGGCCTGGGGCCAACGTCCTGACTTTC. Translating it yields CAISAGGPGANVLTF.

This sequence joins TRBV10-1 and TRBJ2-3; D remains ambiguous. Germline values: CDR1 WNHNN, CDR2 SYGVQD (reference sequence). V was cut by 3 bases and J by 0 bases, with 4 bases left in between. The CDR3 consists of 13 residues. The CDR3 sequence: CASSDGSTDTQYF. CDR3 bases: TGCGCCAGCAGTGACGGTAGCACAGATACGCAGTATTTT.

The chain couples TRBV11-2 to TRBJ2-7; no clear D gene. The germline V and J ends were trimmed by 4 bases and 3 bases, with 7 bases remaining between them. The CDR3 loop spans 12 amino acids. Per the germline V gene, CDR1 is SGHAT and CDR2 is FQNNGV. DNA for the CDR3: TGTGCCAGCAGCTCCCTAGGCTACGAGCAGTACTTC. Its translation: CASSSLGYEQYF.

This clone was found once. V is TRBV24-1 and J is TRBJ2-2, with D tentatively TRBD1 (5 bases). The CDR3 has 16 residues. V lost 0 bases to trimming and J lost 4 bases, with 11 bases between them. CDR1 is KGHDR and CDR2 is SFDVKD in the germline V gene. The CDR3 is CATSDLGSGITGELFF. The CDR3 nucleotides are TGTGCCACCAGTGATTTGGGCTCAGGGATCACCGGGGAGCTGTTTTTT.

The chain recombines TRBV28 with TRBJ1-5, with TRBD1 matching 8 bases. CDR3 size: 18 residues. V shed 6 bases, J shed 7 bases, and the junction held 20 bases outside the gene matches. Germline lookup yields CDR1 MDHEN and CDR2 SYDVKM. The CDR3 bases are TGTGCCAGCAGCAAAACCCCTGCTGACAGGGGAGGTCCACAGCCCCAGCATTTT. It codes for CASSKTPADRGGPQPQHF. Drawing the rest from reference TRBV28 and TRBJ1-5, the complete variable domain is DVKVTQSSRYLVKRTGEKVFLECVQDMDHENMFWYRQDPGLGLRLIYFSYDVKMKEKGDIPEGYSVSREKKERFSLILESASTNQTSMYLCASSKTPADRGGPQPQHFGDGTRLSIL.

The chain has TRBV6-5 and TRBJ2-1; D is unclear. CDR1 and CDR2 from the germline V gene are MNHEY and SVGAGI. The length of the CDR3 is 14 residues. Trimming cost V 9 bases and J 5 bases, with 17 bases left between them. The CDR3 DNA sequence: TGTGCCAGTATTTTATCGAGCGCGAACAATGAGCAGTTCTTC. This sequence encodes CASILSSANNEQFF.

The chain couples TRBV11-2 to TRBJ1-2; D possibly corresponds to TRBD1 (5 bases). This CDR3 spans 15 amino acids. Trimming left V 2 bases short and J 3 bases short, with 13 bases between. Per germline, CDR1 SGHAT and CDR2 FQNNGV. As DNA, the CDR3 is TGTGCCAGCAGCTTACCGCCTCCAGGGTACTATGGCTACACCTTC. Protein: CASSLPPPGYYGYTF.